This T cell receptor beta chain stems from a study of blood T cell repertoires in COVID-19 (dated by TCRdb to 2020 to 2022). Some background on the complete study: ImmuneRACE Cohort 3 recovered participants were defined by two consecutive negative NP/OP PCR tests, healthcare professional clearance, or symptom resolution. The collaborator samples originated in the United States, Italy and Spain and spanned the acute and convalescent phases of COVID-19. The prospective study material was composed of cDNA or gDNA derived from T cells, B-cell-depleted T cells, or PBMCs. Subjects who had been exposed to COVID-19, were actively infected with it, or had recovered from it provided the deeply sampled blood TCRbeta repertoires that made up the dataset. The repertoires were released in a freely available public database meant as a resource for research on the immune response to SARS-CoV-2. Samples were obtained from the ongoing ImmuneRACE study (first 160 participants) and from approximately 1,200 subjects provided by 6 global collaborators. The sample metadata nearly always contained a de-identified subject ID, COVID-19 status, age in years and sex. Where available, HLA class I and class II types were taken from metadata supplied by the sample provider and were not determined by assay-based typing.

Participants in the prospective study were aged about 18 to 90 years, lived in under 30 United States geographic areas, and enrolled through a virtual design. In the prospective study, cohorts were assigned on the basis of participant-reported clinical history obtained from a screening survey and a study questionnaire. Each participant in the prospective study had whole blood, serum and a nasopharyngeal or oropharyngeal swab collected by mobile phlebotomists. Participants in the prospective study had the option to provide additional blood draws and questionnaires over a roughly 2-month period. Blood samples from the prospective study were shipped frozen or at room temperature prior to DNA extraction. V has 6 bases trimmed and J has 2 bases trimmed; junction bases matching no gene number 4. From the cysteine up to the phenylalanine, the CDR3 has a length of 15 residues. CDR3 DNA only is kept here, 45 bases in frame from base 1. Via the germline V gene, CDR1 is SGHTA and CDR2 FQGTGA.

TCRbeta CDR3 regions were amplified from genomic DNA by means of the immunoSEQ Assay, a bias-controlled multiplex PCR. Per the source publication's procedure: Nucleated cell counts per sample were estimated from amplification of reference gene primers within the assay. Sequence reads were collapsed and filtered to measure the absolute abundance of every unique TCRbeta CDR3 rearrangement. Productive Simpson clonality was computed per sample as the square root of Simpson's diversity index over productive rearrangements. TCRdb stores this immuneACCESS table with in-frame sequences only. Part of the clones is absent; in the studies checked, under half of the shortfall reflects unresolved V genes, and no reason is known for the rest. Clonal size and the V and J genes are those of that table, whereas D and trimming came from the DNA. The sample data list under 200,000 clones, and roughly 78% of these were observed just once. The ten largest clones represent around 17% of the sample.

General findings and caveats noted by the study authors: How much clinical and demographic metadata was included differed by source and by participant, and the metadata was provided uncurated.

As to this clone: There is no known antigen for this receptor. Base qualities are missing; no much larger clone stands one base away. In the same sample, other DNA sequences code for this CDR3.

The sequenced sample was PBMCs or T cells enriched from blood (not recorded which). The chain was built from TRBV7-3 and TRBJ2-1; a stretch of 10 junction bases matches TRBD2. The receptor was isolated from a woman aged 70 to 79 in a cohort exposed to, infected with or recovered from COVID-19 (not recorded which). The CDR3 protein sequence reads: CASSSGLAAYNEQFF. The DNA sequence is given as TGTGCCAGCAGTTCAGGACTAGCGGCCTACAATGAGCAGTTCTTC.